This entry lists 17 T cell receptor beta chains sequenced from one sample in a study of OX40 agonist ivuxolimab in advanced cancers. Using immunoSEQ multiplex PCR, the repertoire was profiled, and TCRdb retains in-frame clones only, with some absent. Of about 74,000 clones in the sample, 84% were seen once. The source was CD4+ or CD8+ T cells sorted from blood, collected in a trial of the OX40 agonist ivuxolimab. The origin of the receptors is an adult with an advanced solid tumor such as melanoma, head and neck, liver or kidney cancer.

The chain recombines TRBV7-2 with TRBJ2-7; 8 bases align to TRBD1. Germline CDR1 reads SGHTA; CDR2 reads FQGNSA. There are 14 residues in the CDR3. Trimming removed 2 bases from V and 1 base from J; junction bases left unmatched: 1. The CDR3, as DNA: TGTGCCAGCAGCTTACAGGGGGCATCCTACGAGCAGTACTTC. The encoded protein is CASSLQGASYEQYF.

The chain links TRBV5-1 to TRBJ2-2; a possible D gene is TRBD2 (5 bases). CDR3 length: 16 residues. The V end was cut by 2 bases, the J end by 4 bases, with 15 bases between. CDR1 is SGHRS, CDR2 YFSETQ, per germline. In DNA form, the CDR3 reads TGCGCCAGCAGCTTCCTGGACGGTCGGGGCACCGGGGAGCTGTTTTTT. Protein product: CASSFLDGRGTGELFF.

This clone was counted a single time. The CDR3 protein is CASSLSGAGETQYF. For the CDR3, the DNA is TGTGCCAGCAGCTTATCAGGGGCGGGGGAGACCCAGTACTTC. The rearrangement links TRBV7-3 to TRBJ2-5, with D possibly being TRBD1 or TRBD2 (6 bases each). Trimming removed 2 bases at V and 5 bases at J, with 12 bases between. In germline, CDR1 is SGHTA, CDR2 FQGTGA. The CDR3 is made up of 14 amino acids.

The V call is TRBV5-1, the J call TRBJ2-7; D gene uncertain. Looked up from germline, CDR1 is SGHRS and CDR2 is YFSETQ. Trimming cost V 4 bases and J 0 bases, with 11 bases left between them. The CDR3 runs 14 residues. Here the CDR3 DNA reads TGCGCCAGCAGCATCGACTCGAGCTCCTACGAGCAGTACTTC. It codes for CASSIDSSSYEQYF. Combining the CDR3 with reference TRBV5-1 and TRBJ2-7 gives the whole variable domain KAGVTQTPRYLIKTRGQQVTLSCSPISGHRSVSWYQQTPGQGLQFLFEYFSETQRNKGNFPGRFSGRQFSNSRSEMNVSTLELGDSALYLCASSIDSSSYEQYFGPGTRLTVT.

The CDR3 bases are TGTGCCAGCAGGACAGGGGAAATGAACACTGAAGCTTTCTTT. Amino acid sequence: CASRTGEMNTEAFF. The chain employs TRBV6-1 and TRBJ1-1, with 8 bases fitting TRBD1. Germline trimming cut 6 bases from V and 0 bases from J; bases unmatched to any gene: 3. CDR1 MNHNS and CDR2 SASEGT come from the germline V gene. CDR3 length: 14 amino acids.

The CDR3 protein is CASSFWGRRDTQYF. The CDR3 nucleotides are TGTGCCAGCAGCTTCTGGGGGCGCAGAGATACGCAGTATTTT. The gene calls are TRBV11-2 and TRBJ2-3; tentative D call: TRBD1 (6 bases). Germline CDR1 is SGHAT and CDR2 is FQNNGV. The CDR3 contains 14 residues. V was pared by 3 bases and J by 5 bases, with 12 bases between.

In this sample, this clone turned up a few times. The genes are TRBV5-5 and TRBJ1-2, with D maybe TRBD1 (6 bases). The CDR3 length is 13 residues. Trimming pared 2 bases from V and 2 bases from J, leaving 7 bases between. The germline gives CDR1 SGHKS, CDR2 YYEKEE (reference sequence). The CDR3 DNA reads TGTGCCAGCAGCTTTACAGGGAACTATGGCTACACCTTC. Its protein product is CASSFTGNYGYTF.

Comments on this clone: This CDR3 fails to terminate in the conserved phenylalanine or tryptophan, so it likely reflects a read error. The rearrangement links TRBV2 to TRBJ2-2; tentatively, D is TRBD2 (6 bases). The CDR3 covers 15 residues. Trimming left V 6 bases short and J 3 bases short, with 14 bases between. Germline CDR1 and CDR2: SNHLY and FYNNEI. Here the CDR3 DNA reads TGTGCCAGCAGGATTAGGACGGGAGACACCGGGGAGCTGTTTTCT. Its translation: CASRIRTGDTGELFS.

This rearrangement joins TRBV6-6 to TRBJ2-3; a weak D match, TRBD1 (5 bases). The germline CDR1 and CDR2 sequences are MNHNY and SVGAGI (reference sequence). V lost 6 bases and J lost 4, with 11 bases in between. The CDR3 sequence is 13 residues long. CDR3 bases: TGTGCCAGCAGACCCGACAGAGCAGATACGCAGTATTTT. Translated, it gives CASRPDRADTQYF.

The rearrangement uses TRBV28 and TRBJ2-5; 9 bases are a match to TRBD1. CDR1 is MDHEN, CDR2 SYDVKM, per germline. Unmatched junction bases numbered 13, after V lost 6 bases and J lost 5 bases. The CDR3 contains 16 residues. The CDR3 nucleotides are TGTGCCAGCAGACGAACGCCGACAGGGGGTCGGGAGACCCAGTACTTC. The encoded protein is CASRRTPTGGRETQYF.

This clone was seen a handful of times. The chain recombines TRBV5-1 with TRBJ1-2; 8 bases agree with TRBD1. J gave up 8 bases and V 1 base, and 7 bases lay outside the gene matches. Germline V gene sequence: CDR1 SGHRS, CDR2 YFSETQ. CDR3 length: 14 residues. DNA of the CDR3: TGCGCCAGCAGCTTGCCGCAGGGGGCGGGCGGCTACACCTTC. Residues: CASSLPQGAGGYTF.

The chain couples TRBV7-2 to TRBJ2-4; D could derive from TRBD1 or TRBD2 (6 bases each). This CDR3 spans 14 amino acids. Germline V gene data show CDR1 as SGHTA and CDR2 as FQGNSA. V was cut by 1 base and J by 7 bases, with 11 bases left in between. The CDR3 reads CASSLGGGQNIQYF. Written as DNA, the CDR3 is TGTGCCAGCAGCTTAGGAGGGGGGCAGAACATTCAGTACTTC. Complete variable domain (other parts from reference TRBV7-2 and TRBJ2-4): GAGVSQSPSNKVTEKGKDVELRCDPISGHTALYWYRQSLGQGLEFLIYFQGNSAPDKSGLPSDRFSAERTGGSVSTLTIQRTQQEDSAVYLCASSLGGGQNIQYFGAGTRLSVL.

The chain combines TRBV7-2 with TRBJ2-5; maybe TRBD1 (5 bases). The CDR3 contains 15 residues. Germline loops: CDR1 SGHTA, CDR2 FQGNSA. The V end lost 5 bases, the J end lost 7 bases, and 20 bases lay between the germline ends. CDR3 sequence (DNA): TGTGCCAGCAGCCCTATCTTCCAGGGCCCCCGGACCCAGTACTTC. Translating it yields CASSPIFQGPRTQYF.

The chain is built from TRBV11-2 and TRBJ2-2; 12 bases are a match to TRBD2. The CDR3 is made up of 16 amino acids. Germline trimming cut 3 bases from V and 4 bases from J; bases unmatched to any gene: 3. The germline gives CDR1 SGHAT, CDR2 FQNNGV. The CDR3 DNA reads as TGTGCCAGCAGCTTGACTAGCGGGAGCTTCACCGGGGAGCTGTTTTTT. Amino acid sequence: CASSLTSGSFTGELFF.

The chain has TRBV2 and TRBJ2-3, with 10 bases aligning to TRBD1. V lost 4 bases and J lost 4; bases outside the gene matches: 5. The CDR3 is made up of 15 amino acids. Germline CDR1 is SNHLY and CDR2 is FYNNEI. Here the CDR3 reads CASSGDRGHADTQYF. The CDR3 region has the DNA TGTGCCAGCAGTGGGGACAGGGGACACGCAGATACGCAGTATTTT. The variable domain in full, with the rest retrieved from reference TRBV2 and TRBJ2-3, is EPEVTQTPSHQVTQMGQEVILRCVPISNHLYFYWYRQILGQKVEFLVSFYNNEISEKSEIFDDQFSVERPDGSNFTLKIRSTKLEDSAMYFCASSGDRGHADTQYFGPGTRLTVL.

This sequence joins TRBV18 and TRBJ2-3, with D possibly TRBD1 on 5 matching bases. Trimming cost V 3 bases and J 1 base, with 14 bases left between them. The CDR3 is 16 amino acids. Germline V gene lookup returns CDR1 KGHSH and CDR2 LQKENI. The chain's CDR3 is CASSPRRQGGTDTQYF. The CDR3 DNA is TGTGCCAGCTCACCCCGACGTCAAGGGGGCACAGATACGCAGTATTTT.

The chain recombines TRBV4-2 with TRBJ1-1; 8 bases line up with TRBD1. Germline V lookup: CDR1 LGHNA, CDR2 YNFKEQ. This CDR3 contains 15 residues. The ends lost 3 bases at V and 2 bases at J; junction bases unmatched: 5. The CDR3 reads CASSHPDRVNTEAFF. CDR3 coding DNA: TGTGCCAGCAGCCACCCGGACAGGGTCAACACTGAAGCTTTCTTT.